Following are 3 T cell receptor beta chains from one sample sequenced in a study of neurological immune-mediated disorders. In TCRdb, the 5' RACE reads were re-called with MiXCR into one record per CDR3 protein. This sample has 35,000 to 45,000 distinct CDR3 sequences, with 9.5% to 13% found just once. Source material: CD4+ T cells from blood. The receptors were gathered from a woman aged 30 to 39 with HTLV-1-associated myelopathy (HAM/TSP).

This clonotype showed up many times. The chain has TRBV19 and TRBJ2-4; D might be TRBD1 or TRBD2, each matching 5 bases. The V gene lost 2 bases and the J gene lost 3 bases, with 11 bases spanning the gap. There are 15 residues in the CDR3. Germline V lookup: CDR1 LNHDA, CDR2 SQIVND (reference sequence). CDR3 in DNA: TGTGCCAGTAGTATAATGGGACGGCTCAAAAACATTCAGTACTTC. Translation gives CASSIMGRLKNIQYF.

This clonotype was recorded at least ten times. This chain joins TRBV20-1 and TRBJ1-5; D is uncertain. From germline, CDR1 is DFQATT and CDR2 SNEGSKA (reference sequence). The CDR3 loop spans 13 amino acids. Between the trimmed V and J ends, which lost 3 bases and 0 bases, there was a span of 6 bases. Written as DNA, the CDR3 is TGCAGTGCTAGTAAAACTAGCAATCAGCCCCAGCATTTT. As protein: CSASKTSNQPQHF.

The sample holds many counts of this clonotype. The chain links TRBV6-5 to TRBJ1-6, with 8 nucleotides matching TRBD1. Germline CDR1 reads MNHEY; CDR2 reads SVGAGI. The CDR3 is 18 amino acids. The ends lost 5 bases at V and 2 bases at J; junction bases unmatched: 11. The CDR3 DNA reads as TGTGCCAGCAGTAAGACCAGGACAGGGACGACCTATAATTCACCCCTCCACTTT. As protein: CASSKTRTGTTYNSPLHF.